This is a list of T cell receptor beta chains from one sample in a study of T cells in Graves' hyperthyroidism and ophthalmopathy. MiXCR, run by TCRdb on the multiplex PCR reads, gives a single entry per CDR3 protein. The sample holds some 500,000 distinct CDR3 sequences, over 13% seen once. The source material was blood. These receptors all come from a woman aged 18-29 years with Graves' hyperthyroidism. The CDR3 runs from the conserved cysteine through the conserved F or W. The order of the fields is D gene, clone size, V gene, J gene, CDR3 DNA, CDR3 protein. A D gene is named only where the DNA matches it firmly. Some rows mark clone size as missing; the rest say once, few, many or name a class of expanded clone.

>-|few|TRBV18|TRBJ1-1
TGTGCCAGCTCACCCCGGCTGGAGACAAGCACTGAAGCTTTCTTT
CASSPRLETSTEAFF
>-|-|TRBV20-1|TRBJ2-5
TGCAGTGCGCGCCATGTAGAGACCCAGTACTTC
CSARHVETQYF
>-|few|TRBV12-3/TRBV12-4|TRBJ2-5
TGTGCCAGCAGTTTCGTACTAGGAGAGACCCAGTACTTC
CASSFVLGETQYF
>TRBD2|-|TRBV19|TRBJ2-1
TGTGCCAGTAGCCCCGGGACTAGCGGGAGTTCTTTCTACAATGAGCAGTTCTTC
CASSPGTSGSSFYNEQFF
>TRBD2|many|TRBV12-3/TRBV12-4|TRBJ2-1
TGTGCCAGCAGCCCTGCCGGGACTAGCGGGAACAATGAGCAGTTCTTC
CASSPAGTSGNNEQFF
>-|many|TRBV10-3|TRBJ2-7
TGTGCCATCAGTGCGTTGTACGGGGACAACTACGAGCAGTACTTC
CAISALYGDNYEQYF
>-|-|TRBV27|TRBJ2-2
TGTGCCAGCAGTTTACGGAAATACGGGGAGCTGTTTTTT
CASSLRKYGELFF
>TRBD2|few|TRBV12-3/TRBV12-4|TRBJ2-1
TGTGCCGACACTGGGACTAGCGGGAGGCCCCTATACTACAATGAGCAGTTCTTC
CADTGTSGRPLYYNEQFF
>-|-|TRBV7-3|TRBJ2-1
TGTGCCAGCAGCTTAAGGTGGGGAGACAATGAGCAGTTCTTC
CASSLRWGDNEQFF
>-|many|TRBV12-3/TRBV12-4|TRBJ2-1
TGTGCCAGCAGTTTAGGCGGGATTGAGCAGTTCTTC
CASSLGGIEQFF
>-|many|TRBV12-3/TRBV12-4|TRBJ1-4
TGTGCCAGCAGTCCCCTACCAACTAATGAAAAACTGTTTTTT
CASSPLPTNEKLFF
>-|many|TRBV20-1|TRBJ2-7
TGCAGTGCCAGGCGGGACGTGGAGCAGTACTTC
CSARRDVEQYF
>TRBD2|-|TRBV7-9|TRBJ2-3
TGTGCCAGCAGCTTAGTACTAGCGGGAGCCTCAGATACGCAGTATTTT
CASSLVLAGASDTQYF
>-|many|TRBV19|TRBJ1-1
TGTGCCAGTAGTCCCCCCACAGTGGGAACTGAAGCTTTCTTT
CASSPPTVGTEAFF
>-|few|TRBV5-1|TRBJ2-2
TGCGCCAGCAGCTCATGGGAAATTGGGACCGGGGAGCTGTTTTTT
CASSSWEIGTGELFF
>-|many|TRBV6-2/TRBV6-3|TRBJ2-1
TGTGCCAGCACAGGGACAACGAGCTACAATGAGCAGTTCTTC
CASTGTTSYNEQFF
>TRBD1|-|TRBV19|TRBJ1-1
TGTGCCAGTAGTATGCAAGGGGGCGAAGAAGCTTTCTTT
CASSMQGGEEAFF
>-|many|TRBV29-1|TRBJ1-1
TGCAGCGTTGTATTGAACACTGAAGCTTTCTTT
CSVVLNTEAFF
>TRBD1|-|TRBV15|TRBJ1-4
TGTGCCACCAGCCCCACAGGGGCCCCAACTAATGAAAAACTGTTTTTT
CATSPTGAPTNEKLFF
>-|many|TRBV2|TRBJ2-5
TGTGCCAGCAGTGAAAGGATCGAGACCCAGTACTTC
CASSERIETQYF
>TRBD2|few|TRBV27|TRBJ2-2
TGTGCCAGCAGTTTGGTCGGGAGGGTTAACACCGGGGAGCTGTTTTTT
CASSLVGRVNTGELFF
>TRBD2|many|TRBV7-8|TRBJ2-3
TGTGCCACCGTTTCTAAACTAGCGATCACAGATACGCAGTATTTT
CATVSKLAITDTQYF
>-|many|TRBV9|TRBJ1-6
TGTGCCAGCAGCGTAGACCGGGGCGGAAGGGCACCCCTCCACTTT
CASSVDRGGRAPLHF
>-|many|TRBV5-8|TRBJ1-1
TGTGCCAGCAGCTTGTTTTGGGGCGACACTGAAGCTTTCTTT
CASSLFWGDTEAFF
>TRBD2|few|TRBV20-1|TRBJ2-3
TGCAGTGCTAGAGAACCCGGACTAGCGGGAGTCAGGACAGATACGCAGTATTTT
CSAREPGLAGVRTDTQYF
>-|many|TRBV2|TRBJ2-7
TGTGCCAGCAGTGACTCGGGGAACAACGAGCAGTACTTC
CASSDSGNNEQYF
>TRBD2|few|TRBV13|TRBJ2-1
TGTGCCAGCAGCACGCCGTTAGCGGGGAGCTCCTACAATGAGCAGTTCTTC
CASSTPLAGSSYNEQFF
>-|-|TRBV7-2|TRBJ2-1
TGTGCCAGCAGAGAGCCCGGGCCGCGCCCGTTCTTC
CASREPGPRPFF
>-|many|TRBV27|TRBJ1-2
TGTGCCAGCAGTTTTCGGTCGGAGACTGGCTATGGCTACACCTTC
CASSFRSETGYGYTF
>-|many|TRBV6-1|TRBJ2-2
TGTGCCAGCAGTGTTAAACAGGGCACCGGGGAGCTGTTTTTT
CASSVKQGTGELFF
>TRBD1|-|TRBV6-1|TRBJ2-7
TGTGCCAGCAGTGTGACATTAATTGGGACAGGGTTCGCCTACGAGCAGTACTTC
CASSVTLIGTGFAYEQYF
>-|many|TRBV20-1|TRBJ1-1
TGCAGTGCTAGAGGAGTCCAGGGAATTTTACGTGTGGACACTGAAGCTTTCTTT
CSARGVQGILRVDTEAFF
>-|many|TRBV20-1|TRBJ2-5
TGCAGTGCTAGAGATGAGGCACCCTCAGCGGAGACCCAGTACTTC
CSARDEAPSAETQYF
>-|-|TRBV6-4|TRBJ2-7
TGTGCCAGCAGTCCAACCCAAAGACCAGTCTCCTACGAGCAGTACTTC
CASSPTQRPVSYEQYF
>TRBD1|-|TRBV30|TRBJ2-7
TGTGCCTGGAACAGGGGGCCGGATTACGAGCAGTACTTC
CAWNRGPDYEQYF
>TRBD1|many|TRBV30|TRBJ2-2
TGTGCCTGGAAGGTGACAGGGCCCACCGGGGAGCTGTTTTTT
CAWKVTGPTGELFF
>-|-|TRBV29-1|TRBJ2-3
TGCAGCGTTGTACAGTGGAGCACAGATACGCAGTATTTT
CSVVQWSTDTQYF
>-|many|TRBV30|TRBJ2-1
TGTGCCTGGAGTGTACTGAACGGGCAGTTCTTC
CAWSVLNGQFF
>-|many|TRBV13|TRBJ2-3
TGTGCCAGCAGCTCAGAGGGGGATACGCAGTATTTT
CASSSEGDTQYF
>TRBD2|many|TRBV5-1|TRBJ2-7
TGCGCCAGCAGCTTGGGGCTAGCGGGAGGACAGGGCAGCGAGCAGTACTTC
CASSLGLAGGQGSEQYF
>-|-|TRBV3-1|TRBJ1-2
TGTGCCAGCAGCCAAGCGGGTATGTCTTATGGCTACACCTTC
CASSQAGMSYGYTF
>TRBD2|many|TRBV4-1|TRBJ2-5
TGCGCCAGCAGCCAAGAAAGCGGTAGCGGGAGATGGAAAGAGACCCAGTACTTC
CASSQESGSGRWKETQYF
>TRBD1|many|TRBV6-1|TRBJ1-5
TGTGCCAGCAGCGCCGGGACAGGCGGGGGTCAGCCCCAGCATTTT
CASSAGTGGGQPQHF
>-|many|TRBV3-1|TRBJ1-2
TGTGCCAGCAGCCAAGATCTGGGGGTATATGGCTACACCTTC
CASSQDLGVYGYTF
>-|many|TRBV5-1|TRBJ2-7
TGCGCCAGCAGCGTGGCGGTTGGGGTCTACGAGCAGTACTTC
CASSVAVGVYEQYF
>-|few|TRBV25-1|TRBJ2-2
TGTGCCAGCAGTGAATGGGGGACTGGGTTCACCGGGGAGCTGTTTTTT
CASSEWGTGFTGELFF
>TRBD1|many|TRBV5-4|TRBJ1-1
TGTGCCAGCAGCTTTGAACAGGGGAACGCTGAAGCTTTCTTT
CASSFEQGNAEAFF
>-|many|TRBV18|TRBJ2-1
TGTGCCAGCTCCCCCCGGGACTCCTACTACAATGAGCAGTTCTTC
CASSPRDSYYNEQFF
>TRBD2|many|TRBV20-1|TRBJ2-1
TGCAGTGCTCCTCGACTAGCGGGAGGGAATGAGCAGTTCTTC
CSAPRLAGGNEQFF
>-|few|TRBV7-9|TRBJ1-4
TGTGCCAGCAGCTTATCAGTCCTACCTACAACTAATGAAAAACTGTTTTTT
CASSLSVLPTTNEKLFF
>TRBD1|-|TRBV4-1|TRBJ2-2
TGCGCCAGCAGCCAAACAGGGGGAACCGGGGAGCTGTTTTTT
CASSQTGGTGELFF
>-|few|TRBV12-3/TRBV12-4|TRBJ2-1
TGTGCCAGCAGTCAGACAGCTAATGAGCAGTTCTTC
CASSQTANEQFF
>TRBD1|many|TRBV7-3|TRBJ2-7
TGTGCCAGCAGCCCGGGTCCCCGGGGCAGGGGGCCCTCCTACGAGCAGTACTTC
CASSPGPRGRGPSYEQYF
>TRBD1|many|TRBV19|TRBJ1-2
TGTGCCAGTACGCCCCGTTACAGGGGCCCGAACTATGGCTACACCTTC
CASTPRYRGPNYGYTF
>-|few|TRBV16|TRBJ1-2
TGTGCCAGCAGCCAATTCAAGGCAGATGACTATGGCTACACCTTC
CASSQFKADDYGYTF
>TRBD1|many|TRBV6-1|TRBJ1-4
TGTGCCAGCACACCCGGGACAGGGGGTGAAAAACTGTTTTTT
CASTPGTGGEKLFF
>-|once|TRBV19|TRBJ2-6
TGTGCCAGTAGTATAAGAAGGGCCTCTGGGGCCAACGTCCTGACTTTC
CASSIRRASGANVLTF
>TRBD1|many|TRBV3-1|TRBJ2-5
TGTGCCAGCAGCACCCGGGACAGGGGAATCGAGACCCAGTACTTC
CASSTRDRGIETQYF
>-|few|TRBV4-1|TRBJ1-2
TGCGCCAGCAGCCAAAGGGGACTGGCCCCACGAAACTATGGCTACACCTTC
CASSQRGLAPRNYGYTF